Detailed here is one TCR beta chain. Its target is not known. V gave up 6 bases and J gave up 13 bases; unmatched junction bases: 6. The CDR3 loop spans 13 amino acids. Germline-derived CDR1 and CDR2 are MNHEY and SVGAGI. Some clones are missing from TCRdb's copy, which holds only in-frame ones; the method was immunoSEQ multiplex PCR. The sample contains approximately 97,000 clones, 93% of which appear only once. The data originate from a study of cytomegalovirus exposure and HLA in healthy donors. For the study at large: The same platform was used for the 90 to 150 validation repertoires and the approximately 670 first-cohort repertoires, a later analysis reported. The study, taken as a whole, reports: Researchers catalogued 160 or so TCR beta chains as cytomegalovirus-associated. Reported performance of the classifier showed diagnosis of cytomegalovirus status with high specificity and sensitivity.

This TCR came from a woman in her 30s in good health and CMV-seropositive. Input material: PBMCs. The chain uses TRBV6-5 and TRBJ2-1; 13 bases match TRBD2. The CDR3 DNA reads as TGTGCCAGCAGACCCGGACTAGCGGGAGAACAGTTCTTC. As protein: CASRPGLAGEQFF.